This T cell receptor (beta chain) came from a study of regulatory T cells in long-lasting Graves disease. Regarding the study as a whole: Favoring TRBV28, TRBJ1-2 and TRBJ2-5 was a feature seen in persistent disease.

Researchers made TCR beta libraries by using iRepertoire HTBI primers and running Arm-PCR on CDR3 regions. TCRdb called the multiplex PCR reads again in MiXCR, with one record for every CDR3 protein. This table holds roughly 560,000 distinct CDR3 sequences, approximately 12% found once. V was trimmed by 3 bases and J by 3 bases, leaving 12 bases between them. CDR1 is SGHKS and CDR2 is YYEKEE in the germline V gene (reference sequence). The length of the CDR3 is 14 residues. As for time point: newly diagnosed GD, antithyroid drugs for less than 3 months. RNA isolated from PBMCs was used to make the TCR library. This clonotype was observed many times. Its antigen is undetermined. The sample was also linked to a second study, of T cells in Graves' hyperthyroidism and ophthalmopathy. That source notes: The model foresaw ophthalmopathy a median around 6.8 months prior to onset.

The source material was peripheral blood mononuclear cells (PBMCs), sampled at new diagnosis, from a patient treated with antithyroid drugs. The chain uses TRBV5-5 and TRBJ1-2; D is undetermined. The TCR sequence derives from a woman under 40 with Graves disease. The DNA of the CDR3 is TGTGCCAGCAGCTCTTTCACCTCATACTATGGCTACACCTTC. Translating it yields CASSSFTSYYGYTF.